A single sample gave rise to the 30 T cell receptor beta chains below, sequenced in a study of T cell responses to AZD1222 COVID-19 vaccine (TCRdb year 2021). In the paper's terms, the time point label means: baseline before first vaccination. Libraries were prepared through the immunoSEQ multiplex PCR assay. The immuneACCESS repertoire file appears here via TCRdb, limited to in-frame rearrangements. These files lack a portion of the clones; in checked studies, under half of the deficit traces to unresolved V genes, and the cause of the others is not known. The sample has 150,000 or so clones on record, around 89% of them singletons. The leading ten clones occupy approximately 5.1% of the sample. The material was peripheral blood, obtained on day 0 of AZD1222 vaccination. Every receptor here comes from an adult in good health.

CDR3 protein: CASWAGLNRYEQYF. CDR3 coding DNA: TGTGCCAGCTGGGCAGGGCTAAACCGCTACGAGCAGTACTTC. This sequence joins TRBV28 and TRBJ2-7, with TRBD1 as a possible D gene (5 bases). CDR3 length equals 14 residues. Germline values: CDR1 MDHEN, CDR2 SYDVKM. Between the trimmed V and J ends, which lost 8 bases and 3 bases, there was a span of 17 bases. The whole variable domain, remainder taken from reference TRBV28 and TRBJ2-7, is DVKVTQSSRYLVKRTGEKVFLECVQDMDHENMFWYRQDPGLGLRLIYFSYDVKMKEKGDIPEGYSVSREKKERFSLILESASTNQTSMYLCASWAGLNRYEQYFGPGTRLTVT.

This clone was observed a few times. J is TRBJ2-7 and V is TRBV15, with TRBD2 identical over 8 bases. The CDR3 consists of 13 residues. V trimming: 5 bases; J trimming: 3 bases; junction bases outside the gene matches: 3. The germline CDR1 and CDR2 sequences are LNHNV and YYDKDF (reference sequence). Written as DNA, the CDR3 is TGTGCCACCAGCGTAGCGGGGCGCTACGAGCAGTACTTC. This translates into CATSVAGRYEQYF.

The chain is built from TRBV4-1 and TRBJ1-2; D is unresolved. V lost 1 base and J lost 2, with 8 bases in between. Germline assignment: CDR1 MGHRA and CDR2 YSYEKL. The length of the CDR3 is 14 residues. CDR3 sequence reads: CASSQVSTNYGYTF. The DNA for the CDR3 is TGCGCCAGCAGCCAAGTTTCGACAAACTATGGCTACACCTTC.

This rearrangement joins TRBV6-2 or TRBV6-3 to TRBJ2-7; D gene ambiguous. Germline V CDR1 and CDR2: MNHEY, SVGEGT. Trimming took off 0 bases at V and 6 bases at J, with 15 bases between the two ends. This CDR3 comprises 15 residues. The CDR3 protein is CASSYSPVSAFEQYF. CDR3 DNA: TGTGCCAGCAGTTACTCCCCAGTATCTGCTTTCGAGCAGTACTTC.

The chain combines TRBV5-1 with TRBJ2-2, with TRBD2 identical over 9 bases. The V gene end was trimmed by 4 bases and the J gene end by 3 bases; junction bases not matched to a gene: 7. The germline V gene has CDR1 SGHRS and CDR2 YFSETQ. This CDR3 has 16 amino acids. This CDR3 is CASSPGAGGDTGELFF. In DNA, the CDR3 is TGCGCCAGCAGCCCTGGTGCGGGAGGGGACACCGGGGAGCTGTTTTTT.

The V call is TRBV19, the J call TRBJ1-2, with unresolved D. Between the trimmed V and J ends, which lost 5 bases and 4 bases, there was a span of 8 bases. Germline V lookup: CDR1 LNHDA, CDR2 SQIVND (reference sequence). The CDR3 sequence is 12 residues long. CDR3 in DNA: TGTGCCAGTAGTCTACTAGGCTATGGCTACACCTTC. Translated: CASSLLGYGYTF.

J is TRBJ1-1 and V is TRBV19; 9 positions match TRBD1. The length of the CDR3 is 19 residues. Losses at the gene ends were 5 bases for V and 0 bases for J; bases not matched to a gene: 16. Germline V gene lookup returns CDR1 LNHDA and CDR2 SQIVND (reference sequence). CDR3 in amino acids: CASSVGTGRRKIVNTEAFF. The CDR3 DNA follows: TGTGCCAGTAGTGTCGGGACAGGGCGGAGGAAGATAGTGAACACTGAAGCTTTCTTT.

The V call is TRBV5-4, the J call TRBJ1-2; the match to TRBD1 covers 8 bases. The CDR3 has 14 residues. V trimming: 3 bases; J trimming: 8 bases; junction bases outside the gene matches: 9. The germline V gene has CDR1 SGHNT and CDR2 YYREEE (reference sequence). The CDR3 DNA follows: TGTGCCAGCAGCTCGACAGGGGACGGTGGGGGCTACACCTTC. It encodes CASSSTGDGGGYTF.

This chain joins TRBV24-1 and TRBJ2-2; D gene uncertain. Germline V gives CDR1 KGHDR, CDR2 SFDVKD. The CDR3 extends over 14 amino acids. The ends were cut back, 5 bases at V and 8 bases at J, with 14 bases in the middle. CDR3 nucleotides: TGTGCCACCAGTGCGGCAGATCGGCGGGGGGAGCTGTTTTTT. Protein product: CATSAADRRGELFF.

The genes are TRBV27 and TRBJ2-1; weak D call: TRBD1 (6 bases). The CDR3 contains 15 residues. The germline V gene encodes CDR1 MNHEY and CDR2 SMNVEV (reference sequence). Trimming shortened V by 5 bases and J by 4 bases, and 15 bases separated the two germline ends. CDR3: CASSRPGQEYNEQFF. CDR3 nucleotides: TGTGCCAGCAGTCGGCCGGGACAAGAATACAATGAGCAGTTCTTC.

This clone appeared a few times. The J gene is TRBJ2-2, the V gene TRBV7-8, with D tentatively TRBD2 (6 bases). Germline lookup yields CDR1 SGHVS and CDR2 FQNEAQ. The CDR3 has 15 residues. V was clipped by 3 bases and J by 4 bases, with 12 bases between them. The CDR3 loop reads CASSFTGDSTGELFF. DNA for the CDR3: TGTGCCAGCAGCTTCACGGGGGATAGCACCGGGGAGCTGTTTTTT.

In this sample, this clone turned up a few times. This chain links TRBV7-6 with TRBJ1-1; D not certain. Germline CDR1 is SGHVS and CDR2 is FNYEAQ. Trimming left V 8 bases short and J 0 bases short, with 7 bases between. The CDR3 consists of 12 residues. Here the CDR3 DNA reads TGTGCCAGCGGAGGGATGAACACTGAAGCTTTCTTT. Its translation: CASGGMNTEAFF.

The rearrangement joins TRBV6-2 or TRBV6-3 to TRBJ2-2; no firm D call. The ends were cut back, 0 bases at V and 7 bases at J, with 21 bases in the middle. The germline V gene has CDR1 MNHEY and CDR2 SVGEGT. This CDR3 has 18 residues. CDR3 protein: CASSYSNLRRREVGELFF. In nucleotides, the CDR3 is TGTGCCAGCAGTTACTCGAACCTTCGCCGAAGGGAAGTCGGGGAGCTGTTTTTT.

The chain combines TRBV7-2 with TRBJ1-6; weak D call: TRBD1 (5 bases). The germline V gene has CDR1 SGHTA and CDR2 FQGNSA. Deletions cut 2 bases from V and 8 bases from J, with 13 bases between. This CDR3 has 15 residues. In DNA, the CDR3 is TGTGCCAGCAGCTTAAAAGTCAGGGCGGATTCACCCCTCCACTTT. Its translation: CASSLKVRADSPLHF.

CDR3 in amino acids: CASSPQPASYNEQFF. The CDR3 nucleotides read TGTGCCAGCAGTCCTCAACCTGCGTCCTACAATGAGCAGTTCTTC. The chain uses TRBV4-2 and TRBJ2-1; D is unresolved. Trimming shortened V by 6 bases and J by 1 base, and 13 bases separated the two germline ends. The length of the CDR3 is 15 residues. Germline V CDR1 and CDR2: LGHNA, YNFKEQ.

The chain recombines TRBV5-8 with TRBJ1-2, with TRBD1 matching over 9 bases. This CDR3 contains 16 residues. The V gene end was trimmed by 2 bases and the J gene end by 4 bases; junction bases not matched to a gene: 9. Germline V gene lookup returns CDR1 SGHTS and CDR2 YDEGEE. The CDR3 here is CASSFGTGSFGYGYTF. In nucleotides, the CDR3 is TGTGCCAGCAGCTTCGGGACAGGGAGTTTCGGCTATGGCTACACCTTC.

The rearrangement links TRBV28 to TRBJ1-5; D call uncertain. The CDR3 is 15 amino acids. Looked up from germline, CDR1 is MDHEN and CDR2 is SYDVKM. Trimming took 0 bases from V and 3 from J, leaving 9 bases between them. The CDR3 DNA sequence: TGTGCCAGCAGTTTATGGGGCGAGCACAATCAGCCCCAGCATTTT. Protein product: CASSLWGEHNQPQHF. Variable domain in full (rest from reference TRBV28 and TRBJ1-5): DVKVTQSSRYLVKRTGEKVFLECVQDMDHENMFWYRQDPGLGLRLIYFSYDVKMKEKGDIPEGYSVSREKKERFSLILESASTNQTSMYLCASSLWGEHNQPQHFGDGTRLSIL.

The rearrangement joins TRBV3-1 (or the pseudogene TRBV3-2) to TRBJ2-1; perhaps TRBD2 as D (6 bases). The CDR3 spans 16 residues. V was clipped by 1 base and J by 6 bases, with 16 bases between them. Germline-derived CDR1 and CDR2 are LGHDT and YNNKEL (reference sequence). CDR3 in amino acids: CASSQVGGRSRNEQFF. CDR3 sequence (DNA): TGTGCCAGCAGCCAAGTAGGTGGGAGGTCTCGCAATGAGCAGTTCTTC.

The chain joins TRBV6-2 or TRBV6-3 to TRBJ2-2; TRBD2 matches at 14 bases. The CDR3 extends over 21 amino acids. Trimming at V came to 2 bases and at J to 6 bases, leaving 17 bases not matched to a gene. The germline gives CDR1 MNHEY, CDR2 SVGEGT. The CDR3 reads CASSYTLQPGTSGSKAGELFF. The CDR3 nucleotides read TGTGCCAGCAGTTACACCCTCCAACCCGGGACTAGCGGGAGTAAAGCCGGGGAGCTGTTTTTT.

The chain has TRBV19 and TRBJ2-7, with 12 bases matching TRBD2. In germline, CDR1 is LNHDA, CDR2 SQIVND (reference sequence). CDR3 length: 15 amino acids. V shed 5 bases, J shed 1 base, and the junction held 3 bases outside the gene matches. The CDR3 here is CASSETSGRSYEQYF. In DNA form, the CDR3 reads TGTGCCAGTAGTGAGACTAGCGGGAGATCCTACGAGCAGTACTTC.

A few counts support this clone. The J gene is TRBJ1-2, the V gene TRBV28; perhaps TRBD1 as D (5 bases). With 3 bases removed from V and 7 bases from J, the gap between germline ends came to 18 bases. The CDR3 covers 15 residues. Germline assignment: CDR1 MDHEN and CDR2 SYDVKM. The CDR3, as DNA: TGTGCCAGCAGTTTCAATGCGGCAGGGCCGTCTGGCTACACCTTC. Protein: CASSFNAAGPSGYTF.

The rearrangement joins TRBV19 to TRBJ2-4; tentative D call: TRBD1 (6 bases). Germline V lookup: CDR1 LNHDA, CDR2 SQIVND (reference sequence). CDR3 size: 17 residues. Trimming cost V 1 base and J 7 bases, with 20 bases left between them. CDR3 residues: CASSIVQSRTARNIQYF. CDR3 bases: TGTGCCAGTAGTATAGTTCAAAGCAGGACAGCTCGGAACATTCAGTACTTC.

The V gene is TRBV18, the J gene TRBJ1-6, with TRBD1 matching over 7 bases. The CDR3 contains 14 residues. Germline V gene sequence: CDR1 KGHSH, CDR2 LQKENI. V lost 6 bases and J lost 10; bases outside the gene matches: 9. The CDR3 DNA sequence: TGTGCCAGCTCGCCTACAGACAGGGAATCACCCCTCCACTTT. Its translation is CASSPTDRESPLHF. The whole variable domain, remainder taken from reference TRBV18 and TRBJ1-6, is NAGVMQNPRHLVRRRGQEARLRCSPMKGHSHVYWYRQLPEEGLKFMVYLQKENIIDESGMPKERFSAEFPKEGPSILRIQQVVRGDSAAYFCASSPTDRESPLHFGNGTRLTVT.

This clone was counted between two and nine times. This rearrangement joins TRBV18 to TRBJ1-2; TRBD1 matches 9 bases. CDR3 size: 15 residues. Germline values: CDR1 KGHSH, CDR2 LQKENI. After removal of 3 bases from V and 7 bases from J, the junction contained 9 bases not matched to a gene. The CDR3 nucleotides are TGTGCCAGCTCACCCACGGACAGGGGTATGTCTGGCTACACCTTC. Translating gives CASSPTDRGMSGYTF.

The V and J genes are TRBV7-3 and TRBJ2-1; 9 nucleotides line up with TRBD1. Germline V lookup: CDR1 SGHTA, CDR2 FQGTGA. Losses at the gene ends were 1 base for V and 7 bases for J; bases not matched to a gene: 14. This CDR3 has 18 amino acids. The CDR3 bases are TGTGCCAGCAGCTTAAGGGCCGGGACAGGGTCAACCGTGAATGAGCAGTTCTTC. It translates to CASSLRAGTGSTVNEQFF.

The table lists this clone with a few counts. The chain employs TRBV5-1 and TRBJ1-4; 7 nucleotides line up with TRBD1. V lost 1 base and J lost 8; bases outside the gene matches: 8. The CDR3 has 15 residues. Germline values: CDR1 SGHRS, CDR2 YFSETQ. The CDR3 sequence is CASSLRGETGEKLFF. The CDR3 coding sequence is TGCGCCAGCAGCTTGCGAGGCGAGACAGGGGAAAAACTGTTTTTT.

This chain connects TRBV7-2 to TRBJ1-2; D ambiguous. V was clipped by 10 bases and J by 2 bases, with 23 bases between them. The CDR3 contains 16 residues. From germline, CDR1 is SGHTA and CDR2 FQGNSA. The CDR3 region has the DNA TGTGCCACCACCTTCCTCGGGTTAACCTCCAACTATGGCTACACCTTC. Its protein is CATTFLGLTSNYGYTF.

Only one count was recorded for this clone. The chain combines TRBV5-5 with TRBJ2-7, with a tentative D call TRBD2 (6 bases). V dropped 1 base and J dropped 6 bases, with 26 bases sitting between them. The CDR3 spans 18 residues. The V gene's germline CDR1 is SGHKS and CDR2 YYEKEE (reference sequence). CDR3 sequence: CASSLLRIAILGGVEQYF. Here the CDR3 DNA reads TGTGCCAGCAGCTTGCTAAGGATCGCCATTTTAGGAGGGGTCGAGCAGTACTTC.

CDR3 DNA sequence: TGTGCCAGTAGTATGTACCGGGCCGAAGATACGCAGTATTTT. It translates to CASSMYRAEDTQYF. The chain is built from TRBV19 and TRBJ2-3, with D unresolved. Germline V CDR1 and CDR2: LNHDA, SQIVND (reference sequence). The CDR3 extends over 14 amino acids. V was cut by 3 bases and J by 5 bases, with 12 bases left in between.

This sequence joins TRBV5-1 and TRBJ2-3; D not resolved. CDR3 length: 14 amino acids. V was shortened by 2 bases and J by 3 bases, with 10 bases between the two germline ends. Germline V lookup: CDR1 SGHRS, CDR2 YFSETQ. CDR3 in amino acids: CASSFGDGTDTQYF. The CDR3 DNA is TGCGCCAGCAGCTTTGGGGATGGAACAGATACGCAGTATTTT.